The 2 T cell receptor beta chains listed next were all sequenced from one sample in a study of shared clonotypes between healthy human individuals. Method: immunoSEQ multiplex PCR; TCRdb's copy keeps in-frame clones and lacks some. The table shows a few million clones, with under 97% occurring only once. The sample consisted of naive CD4+ T cells sorted from blood. Noted subset: CD45RA+ positively selected. These receptors were collected from a man between 18 and 29 years old in good health.

Comment on this clone: The sample has other DNA sequences that encode this CDR3 too. The chain is built from TRBV5-1 and TRBJ2-5; the match to TRBD1 covers 11 bases. The V segment lost 3 bases and the J segment 5 bases; nucleotides outside the gene matches: 3. The CDR3 length is 14 residues. CDR1 is SGHRS, CDR2 YFSETQ, per germline. The CDR3 DNA reads as TGCGCCAGCAGCTCCGGGACAGGGGGGGAGACCCAGTACTTC. This codes for CASSSGTGGETQYF.

This sequence joins TRBV7-9 and TRBJ1-2; D is perhaps TRBD1 (5 bases). Germline-derived CDR1 and CDR2 are SEHNR and FQNEAQ (reference sequence). CDR3 length equals 13 residues. Trimming removed 5 bases at V and 8 bases at J, with 15 bases between. For the CDR3, the DNA is TGTGCCAGCAGCCCAGGCGGGACGACGGGCTACACCTTC. Protein: CASSPGGTTGYTF.